This is a list of T cell receptor beta chains from one sample in a study of human CD8 memory T cell subsets. TCRdb reprocessed the 5' RACE reads, with one entry per CDR3 protein and no DNA. The sample spans 7,000 or so distinct CDR3 sequences; the ten largest clones claim approximately 23%. Material for sequencing was CD8+ stem-like memory T cells (TSCM and TCM) sorted from PBMCs. These TCRs come from a human donor in good health. CDR3s include the opening cysteine and the closing phenylalanine or tryptophan. Clone sizes are given selectively: once, few, many, or a class where the clone is expanded.

NA | TRBJ1-1 | TRBV27 | CASSPTGSVTEAFF
medium-sized | TRBJ2-5 | TRBV29-1 | CSVDHGETQYF
NA | TRBJ2-1 | TRBV19 | CASSPDLPDSYNEQFF
NA | TRBJ2-3 | TRBV7-6 | CASSLAEGTDTQYF
NA | TRBJ1-4 | TRBV2 | CASIRTGELNEKLFF
NA | TRBJ2-1 | TRBV14 | CASSPEVAGLNEQFF
NA | TRBJ2-7 | TRBV5-1 | CASSTDRPLEQYF
medium-sized | TRBJ2-2 | TRBV11-2 | CASSRRGNTGELFF
NA | TRBJ2-7 | TRBV27 | CASSLVGLADPQYF
NA | TRBJ2-2 | TRBV12-3/TRBV12-4 | CASLSLVSGELFF
NA | TRBJ2-5 | TRBV11-2 | CASSLAGSLQETQYF
NA | TRBJ1-1 | TRBV18 | CASSRLSTQVGNTEAFF
NA | TRBJ2-5 | TRBV11-2 | CASSPMVETQYF
NA | TRBJ1-1 | TRBV5-6 | CASSFELEEAEAFF
NA | TRBJ2-7 | TRBV11-2 | CASSLEGGSYEQYF
NA | TRBJ2-5 | TRBV20-1 | CSARDGGGKETQYF
NA | TRBJ2-1 | TRBV28 | CASSTRTVPLRQFF
medium-sized | TRBJ2-7 | TRBV28 | CASSSVGSYEQYF
NA | TRBJ1-2 | TRBV7-8 | CASSLAYNYGYTF
NA | TRBJ1-4 | TRBV7-4 | CASSLWVGDRAGSTNEKLFF
NA | TRBJ2-7 | TRBV7-9 | CASSFPGIISEQYF
NA | TRBJ2-7 | TRBV14 | CASSHADLTSGTYEQYF
NA | TRBJ1-1 | TRBV29-1 | CSAGAADTEAFF
NA | TRBJ2-3 | TRBV28 | CASSLLDTDTQYF
NA | TRBJ2-1 | TRBV20-1 | CSARPSDEQFF
NA | TRBJ2-5 | TRBV7-9 | CASSSDWGTKETQYF
medium-sized | TRBJ2-7 | TRBV15 | CATSGGTSGFYEQYF
NA | TRBJ2-7 | TRBV6-1 | CASRKTGILFYEQYF
NA | TRBJ2-2 | TRBV5-5 | CASSLAGQGGSGELFF
NA | TRBJ2-1 | TRBV27 | CASSLYGAYNEQFF
medium-sized | TRBJ2-3 | TRBV29-1 | CSVEDPPSGKGTDTQYF
medium-sized | TRBJ2-5 | TRBV20-1 | CSARTGPETQYF
NA | TRBJ2-3 | TRBV14 | CARGGTDTQYF
medium-sized | TRBJ1-5 | TRBV27 | CASRTGGSNQPQHF
NA | TRBJ2-7 | TRBV20-1 | CSARGTGTGNEQYF
NA | TRBJ2-7 | TRBV7-6 | CASSLVGSGGLYEQYF
medium-sized | TRBJ2-1 | TRBV29-1 | CSLENPGQGALNEQFF
NA | TRBJ2-7 | TRBV7-9 | CASSLGTAGGPGEQYF
NA | TRBJ1-1 | TRBV14 | CASSQSGMNTEAFF
NA | TRBJ2-7 | TRBV5-4 | CASSLGTSVYEQYF
NA | TRBJ2-3 | TRBV7-9 | CASSPGLSDTQYF
medium-sized | TRBJ1-1 | TRBV4-1 | CASTQGLNTEAFF
NA | TRBJ2-1 | TRBV19 | CATEPSGENEQFF
NA | TRBJ2-1 | TRBV6-5 | CASSYDQEGANEQFF
medium-sized | TRBJ2-1 | TRBV19 | CASGAGSSEQFF
NA | TRBJ1-1 | TRBV6-5 | CASSYGGSNTEAFF
NA | TRBJ1-1 | TRBV27 | CASSLYRGAGAFF
NA | TRBJ2-7 | TRBV4-2 | CASSQGLAGGAYEQYF
NA | TRBJ2-7 | TRBV29-1 | CSVEGAPGQGTYEQYF
NA | TRBJ2-3 | TRBV14 | CASSQVGTSGFTDTQYF
NA | TRBJ1-5 | TRBV6-1 | CASRHDSSNQPQHF